One TCR beta chain is described in this entry. Antigen specificity is unknown. These data are taken from a study of cytomegalovirus exposure and HLA in healthy donors. Study outcomes and limitations: The authors later found HLA-associated TCR beta chains more clonally expanded than equally common others. Researchers counted 164 TCR beta chains as cytomegalovirus-associated. With later analysis, a missense DCLRE1C variant became linked to TCR beta V- and J-gene trimming.

Trimming shortened V by 0 bases and J by 0 bases, and 18 bases separated the two germline ends. The CDR3 length is 18 residues. CDR1 and CDR2 from the germline V gene are SGHNT and YYREEE (reference sequence). At collection, donors were nominally healthy, but unrecorded immune exposures were probable. The PCR contained 60 Vbeta and 13 Jbeta primers. TCRdb's copy holds only in-frame clones and misses some; the assay was immunoSEQ multiplex PCR. The table has roughly 100,000 clones, around 75% seen once. The specimen was PBMCs. The receptor was isolated from a man between 25 and 39 years old in good health and CMV-seronegative. The chain employs TRBV5-4 and TRBJ1-1; D is uncertain. Here the CDR3 reads CASSLGKIGRFMNTEAFF. The DNA of the CDR3 is TGTGCCAGCAGCTTGGGTAAGATTGGCAGGTTCATGAACACTGAAGCTTTCTTT.